This T cell receptor (beta chain) appears in the sequencing data of a study of CD8+ T cells in alopecia areata. Study details: Administration of oral tofacitinib to treated patients was at 5 to 10 mg twice daily. Study results and limitations: The study found TCR sharing across patients less clear than in mice, possibly for HLA reasons.

Patients with alopecia areata provided lesional scalp punch biopsies as well as peripheral blood. Separation by sorting yielded CD4+ and CD8+ T cells from PBMCs. This clone was found a few times. Its antigen remains unidentified. RNA was isolated and reverse transcribed to cDNA, the sequencing template. Sequencing used immunoSEQ multiplex PCR; TCRdb keeps in-frame clones, though not all of them. The profile shows under 300,000 clones, under 80% of them singletons. The sample here was CD4+ T cells sorted from blood, taken at week 0. The receptor's source is a human donor with alopecia areata.

This chain's CDR3 is CASSPIGAGIRDEQYF. CDR3 nucleotide sequence: TGTGCCAGCTCACCAATCGGAGCGGGGATACGGGACGAGCAGTACTTC. This chain joins TRBV18 and TRBJ2-7; the match to TRBD2 covers 7 bases. Germline V gives CDR1 KGHSH, CDR2 LQKENI. V trimming: 2 bases; J trimming: 5 bases; junction bases outside the gene matches: 12. This CDR3 is 16 amino acids long. Based on the CDR3 plus reference TRBV18 and TRBJ2-7, the full variable domain is NAGVMQNPRHLVRRRGQEARLRCSPMKGHSHVYWYRQLPEEGLKFMVYLQKENIIDESGMPKERFSAEFPKEGPSILRIQQVVRGDSAAYFCASSPIGAGIRDEQYFGPGTRLTVT.